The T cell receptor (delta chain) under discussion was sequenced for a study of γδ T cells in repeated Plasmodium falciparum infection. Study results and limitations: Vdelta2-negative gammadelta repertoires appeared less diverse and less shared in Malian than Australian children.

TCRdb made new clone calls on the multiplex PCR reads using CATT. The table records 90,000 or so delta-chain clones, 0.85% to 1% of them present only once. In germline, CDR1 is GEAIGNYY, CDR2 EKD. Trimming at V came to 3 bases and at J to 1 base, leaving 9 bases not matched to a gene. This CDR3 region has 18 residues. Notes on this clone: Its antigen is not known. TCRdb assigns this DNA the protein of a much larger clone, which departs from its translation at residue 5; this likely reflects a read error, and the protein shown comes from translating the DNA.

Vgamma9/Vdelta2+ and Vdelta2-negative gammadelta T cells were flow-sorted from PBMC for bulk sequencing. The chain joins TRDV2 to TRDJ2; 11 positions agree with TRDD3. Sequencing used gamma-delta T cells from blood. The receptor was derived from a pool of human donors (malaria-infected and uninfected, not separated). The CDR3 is CACDPKWGIRGLTAQLFF. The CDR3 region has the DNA TGTGCCTGTGACCCGAAGTGGGGGATACGGGGTTTGACAGCACAACTCTTCTTT.